This T cell receptor beta chain was found in a study of patients and donors after allogeneic stem cell transplantation. This clonotype has at least ten counts. One entry per CDR3 protein, called by TCRdb with MiXCR from the RT-PCR reads. This table has some 230,000 distinct CDR3 sequences, roughly an eighth appearing once. The V gene lost 0 bases and the J gene lost 1 base, with 12 bases spanning the gap. CDR1 is LGHNA, CDR2 YSLEER, per germline. The CDR3 consists of 16 residues. The chain carries TRBV4-3 and TRBJ1-1; D is uncertain. This TCR was recovered from a human donor who was either an allogeneic HSCT recipient or a stem cell or donor lymphocyte infusion donor (not recorded which). It is not recorded whose cells these are; they may come from a transplant donor. The sample was blood, either unsorted or a sorted T cell fraction (not recorded which). CDR3 DNA: TGCGCCAGCAGCCAAGAATTTTCCCGCAGGAACACTGAAGCTTTCTTT. This sequence encodes CASSQEFSRRNTEAFF.